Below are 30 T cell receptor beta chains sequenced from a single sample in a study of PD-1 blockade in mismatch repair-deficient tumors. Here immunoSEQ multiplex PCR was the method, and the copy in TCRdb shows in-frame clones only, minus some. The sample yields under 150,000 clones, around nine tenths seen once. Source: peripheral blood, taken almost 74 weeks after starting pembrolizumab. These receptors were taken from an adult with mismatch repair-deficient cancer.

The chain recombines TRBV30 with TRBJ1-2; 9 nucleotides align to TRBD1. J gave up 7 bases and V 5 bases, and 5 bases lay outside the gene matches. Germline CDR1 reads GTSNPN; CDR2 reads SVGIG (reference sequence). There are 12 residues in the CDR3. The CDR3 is CAWGETGGGYTF. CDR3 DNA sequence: TGTGCCTGGGGGGAGACAGGGGGTGGCTACACCTTC.

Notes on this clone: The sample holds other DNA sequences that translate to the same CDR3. The chain's CDR3 is CASSDRDNNEQFF. The DNA for the CDR3 is TGTGCCAGCAGTGACCGGGACAACAATGAGCAGTTCTTC. The J gene is TRBJ2-1, the V gene TRBV6-4, with a weak D call TRBD1 (6 bases). CDR3 length equals 13 residues. V was shortened by 2 bases and J by 5 bases, with 7 bases between the two germline ends. Germline V lookup: CDR1 MRHNA, CDR2 SNTAGT.

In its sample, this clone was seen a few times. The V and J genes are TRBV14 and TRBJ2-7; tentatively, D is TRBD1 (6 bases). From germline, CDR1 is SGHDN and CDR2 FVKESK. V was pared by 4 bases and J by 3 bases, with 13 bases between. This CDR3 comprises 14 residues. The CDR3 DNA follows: TGTGCCAGCAGCCGCAGGGGCGAACTCTACGAGCAGTACTTC. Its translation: CASSRRGELYEQYF.

In DNA, the CDR3 is TGTGCCAGCACAGACAGGGGAGAGACCCAGTACTTC. Translating it yields CASTDRGETQYF. This chain joins TRBV27 and TRBJ2-5; TRBD1 matches at 8 bases. Germline CDR1 and CDR2: MNHEY and SMNVEV (reference sequence). The CDR3 extends over 12 amino acids. The V and J ends lost 7 bases and 4 bases, in that order; junction bases with no gene match: 2.

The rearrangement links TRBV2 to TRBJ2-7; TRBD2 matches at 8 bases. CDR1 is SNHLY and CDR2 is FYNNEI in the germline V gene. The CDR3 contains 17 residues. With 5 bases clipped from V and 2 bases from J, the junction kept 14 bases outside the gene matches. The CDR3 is CASSHGSNSGDAYEQYF. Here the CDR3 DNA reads TGTGCCAGCAGTCACGGCTCGAATAGCGGGGACGCCTACGAGCAGTACTTC.

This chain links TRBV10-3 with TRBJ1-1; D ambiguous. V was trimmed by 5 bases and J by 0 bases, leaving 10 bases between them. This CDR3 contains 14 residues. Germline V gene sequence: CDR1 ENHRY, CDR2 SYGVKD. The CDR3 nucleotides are TGTGCCATCAGTTCTGACACGCTGAACACTGAAGCTTTCTTT. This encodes CAISSDTLNTEAFF.

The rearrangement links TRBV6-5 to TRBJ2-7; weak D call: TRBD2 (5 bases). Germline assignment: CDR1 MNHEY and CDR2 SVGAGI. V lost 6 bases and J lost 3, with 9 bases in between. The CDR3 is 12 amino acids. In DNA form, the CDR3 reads TGTGCCAGCAGCTGGAGGAGCTACGAGCAGTACTTC. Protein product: CASSWRSYEQYF.

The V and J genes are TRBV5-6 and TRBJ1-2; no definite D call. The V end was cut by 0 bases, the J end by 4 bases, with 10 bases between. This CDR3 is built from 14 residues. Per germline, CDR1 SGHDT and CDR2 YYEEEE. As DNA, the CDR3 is TGTGCCAGCAGCTTGGGCGGATTGGCCTATGGCTACACCTTC. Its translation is CASSLGGLAYGYTF.

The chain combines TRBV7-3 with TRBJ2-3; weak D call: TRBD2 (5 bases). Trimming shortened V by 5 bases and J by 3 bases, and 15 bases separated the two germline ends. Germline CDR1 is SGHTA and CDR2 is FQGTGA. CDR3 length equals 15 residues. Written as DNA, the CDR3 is TGTGCCAGCAGCGACGGGGTGAAAGGAACAGATACGCAGTATTTT. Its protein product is CASSDGVKGTDTQYF.

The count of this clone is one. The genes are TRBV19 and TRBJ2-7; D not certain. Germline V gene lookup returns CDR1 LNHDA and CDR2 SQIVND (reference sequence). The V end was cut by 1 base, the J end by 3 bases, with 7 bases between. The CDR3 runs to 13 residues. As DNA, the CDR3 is TGTGCCAGTAGTATAGTCCTCCACTACGAGCAGTACTTC. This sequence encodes CASSIVLHYEQYF.

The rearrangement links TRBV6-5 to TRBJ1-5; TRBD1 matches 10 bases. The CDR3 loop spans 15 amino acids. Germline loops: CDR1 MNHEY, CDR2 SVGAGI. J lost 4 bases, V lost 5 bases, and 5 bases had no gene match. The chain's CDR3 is CASSGQGGGNQPQHF. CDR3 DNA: TGTGCCAGCAGTGGACAGGGGGGAGGGAATCAGCCCCAGCATTTT.

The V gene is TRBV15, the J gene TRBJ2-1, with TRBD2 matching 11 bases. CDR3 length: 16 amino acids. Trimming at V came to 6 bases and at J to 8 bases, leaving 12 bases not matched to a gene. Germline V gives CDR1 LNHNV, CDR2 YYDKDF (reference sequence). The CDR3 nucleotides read TGTGCCACCAGAACCACTACTAGCGGGAGAGTCGATGAGCAGTTCTTC. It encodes CATRTTTSGRVDEQFF.

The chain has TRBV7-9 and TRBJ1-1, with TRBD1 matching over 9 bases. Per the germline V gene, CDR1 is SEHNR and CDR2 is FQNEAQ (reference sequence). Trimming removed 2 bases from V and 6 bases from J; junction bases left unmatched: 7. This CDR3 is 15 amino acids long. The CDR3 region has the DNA TGTGCCAGCAGCTTATGGGGGGACAGGGCGCCTGAAGCTTTCTTT. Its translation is CASSLWGDRAPEAFF.

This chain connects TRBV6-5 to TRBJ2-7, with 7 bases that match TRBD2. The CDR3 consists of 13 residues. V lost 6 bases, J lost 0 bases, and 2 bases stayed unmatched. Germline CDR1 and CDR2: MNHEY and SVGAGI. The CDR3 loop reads CASRSGISYEQYF. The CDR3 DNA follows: TGTGCCAGCAGAAGCGGGATCTCCTACGAGCAGTACTTC.

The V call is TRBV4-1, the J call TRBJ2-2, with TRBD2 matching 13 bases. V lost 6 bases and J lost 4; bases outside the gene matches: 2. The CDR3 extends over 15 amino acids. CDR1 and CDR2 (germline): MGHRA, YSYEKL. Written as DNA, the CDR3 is TGCGCCAGCAGAAGGACTAGCGGGGGCACCGGGGAGCTGTTTTTT. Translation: CASRRTSGGTGELFF.

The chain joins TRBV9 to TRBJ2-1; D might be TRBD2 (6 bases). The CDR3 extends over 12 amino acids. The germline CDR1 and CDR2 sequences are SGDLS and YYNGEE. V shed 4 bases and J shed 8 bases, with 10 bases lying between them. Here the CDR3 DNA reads TGTGCCAGCAGCCCATGGGGGGATGAGCAGTTCTTC. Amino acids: CASSPWGDEQFF.

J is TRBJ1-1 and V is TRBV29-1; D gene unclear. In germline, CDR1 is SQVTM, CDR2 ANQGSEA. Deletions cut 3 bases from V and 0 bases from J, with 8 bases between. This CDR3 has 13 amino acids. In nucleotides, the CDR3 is TGCAGCGTTGAGGGAGGAATGAACACTGAAGCTTTCTTT. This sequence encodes CSVEGGMNTEAFF. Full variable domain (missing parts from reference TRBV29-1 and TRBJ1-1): SAVISQKPSRDICQRGTSLTIQCQVDSQVTMMFWYRQQPGQSLTLIATANQGSEATYESGFVIDKFPISRPNLTFSTLTVSNMSPEDSSIYLCSVEGGMNTEAFFGQGTRLTVV.

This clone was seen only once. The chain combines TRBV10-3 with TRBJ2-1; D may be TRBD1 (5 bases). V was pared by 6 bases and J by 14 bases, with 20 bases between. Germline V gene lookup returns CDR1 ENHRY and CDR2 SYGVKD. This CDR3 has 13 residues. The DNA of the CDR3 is TGTGCCATCAGCCACGGACATGTGACTTTTGAGTTCTTC. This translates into CAISHGHVTFEFF.

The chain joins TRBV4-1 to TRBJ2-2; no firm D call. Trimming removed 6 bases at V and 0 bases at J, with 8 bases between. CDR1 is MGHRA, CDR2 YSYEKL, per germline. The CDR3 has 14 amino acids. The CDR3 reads CASRRLTNTGELFF. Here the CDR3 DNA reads TGCGCCAGCAGACGGCTCACGAACACCGGGGAGCTGTTTTTT.

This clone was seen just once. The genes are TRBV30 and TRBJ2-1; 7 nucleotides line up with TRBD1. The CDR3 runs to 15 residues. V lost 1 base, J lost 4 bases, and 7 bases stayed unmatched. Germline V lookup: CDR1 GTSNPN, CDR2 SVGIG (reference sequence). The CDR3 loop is CAWSGFTGAYNEQFF. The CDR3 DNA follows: TGTGCCTGGAGTGGGTTTACAGGGGCGTACAATGAGCAGTTCTTC.

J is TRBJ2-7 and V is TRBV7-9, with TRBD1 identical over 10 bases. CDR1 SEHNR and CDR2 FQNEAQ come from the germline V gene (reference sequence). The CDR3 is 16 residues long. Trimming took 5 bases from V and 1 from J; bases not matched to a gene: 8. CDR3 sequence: CASSRPGTGASYEQYF. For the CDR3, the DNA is TGTGCCAGCAGCCGCCCAGGGACAGGGGCTTCCTACGAGCAGTACTTC.

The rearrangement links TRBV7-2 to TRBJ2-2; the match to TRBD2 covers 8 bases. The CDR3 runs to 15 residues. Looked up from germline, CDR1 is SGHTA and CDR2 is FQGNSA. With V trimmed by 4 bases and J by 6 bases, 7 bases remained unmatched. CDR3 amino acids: CASSSPRLAPGELFF. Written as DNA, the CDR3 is TGTGCCAGCAGCTCTCCGCGACTAGCGCCCGGGGAGCTGTTTTTT.

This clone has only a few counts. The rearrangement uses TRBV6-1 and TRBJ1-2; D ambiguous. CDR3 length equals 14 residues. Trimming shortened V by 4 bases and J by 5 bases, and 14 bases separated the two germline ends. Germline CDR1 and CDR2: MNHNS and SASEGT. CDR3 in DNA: TGTGCCAGCAGTGTCCCGAGGCCTCCTTATGGCTACACCTTC. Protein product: CASSVPRPPYGYTF.

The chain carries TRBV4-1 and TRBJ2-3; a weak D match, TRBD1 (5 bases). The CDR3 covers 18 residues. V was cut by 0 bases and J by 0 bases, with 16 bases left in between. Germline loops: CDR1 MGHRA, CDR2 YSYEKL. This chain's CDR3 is CASSQEPQGSSSTDTQYF. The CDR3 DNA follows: TGCGCCAGCAGCCAAGAACCCCAGGGCAGCTCTAGCACAGATACGCAGTATTTT.

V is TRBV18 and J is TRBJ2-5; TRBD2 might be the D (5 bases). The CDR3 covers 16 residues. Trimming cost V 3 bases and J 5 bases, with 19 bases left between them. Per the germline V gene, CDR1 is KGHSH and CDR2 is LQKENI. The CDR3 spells CASSPEPGRVAETQYF. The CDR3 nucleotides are TGTGCCAGCTCACCGGAGCCGGGGAGAGTAGCGGAGACCCAGTACTTC.

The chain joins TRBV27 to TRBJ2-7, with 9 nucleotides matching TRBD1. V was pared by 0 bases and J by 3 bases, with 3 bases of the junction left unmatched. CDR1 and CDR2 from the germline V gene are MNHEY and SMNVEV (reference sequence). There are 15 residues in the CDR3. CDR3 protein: CASSLSATGGYEQYF. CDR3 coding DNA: TGTGCCAGCAGTTTATCTGCGACAGGGGGCTACGAGCAGTACTTC.

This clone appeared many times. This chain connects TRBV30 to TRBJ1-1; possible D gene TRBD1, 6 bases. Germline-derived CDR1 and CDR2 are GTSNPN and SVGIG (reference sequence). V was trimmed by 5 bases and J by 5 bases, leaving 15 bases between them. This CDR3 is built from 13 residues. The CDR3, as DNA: TGTGCCTGGGCTTTACAGGGAGAAACTGAAGCTTTCTTT. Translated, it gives CAWALQGETEAFF.

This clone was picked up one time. The CDR3 protein is CASSPKRGPYGYTF. In DNA form, the CDR3 reads TGCGCCAGCAGCCCAAAGCGGGGCCCCTATGGCTACACCTTC. The V call is TRBV4-3, the J call TRBJ1-2; a possible D gene is TRBD1 (5 bases). The CDR3 has 14 amino acids. CDR1 and CDR2 from the germline V gene are LGHNA and YSLEER. V was trimmed by 4 bases and J by 4 bases, leaving 13 bases between them.

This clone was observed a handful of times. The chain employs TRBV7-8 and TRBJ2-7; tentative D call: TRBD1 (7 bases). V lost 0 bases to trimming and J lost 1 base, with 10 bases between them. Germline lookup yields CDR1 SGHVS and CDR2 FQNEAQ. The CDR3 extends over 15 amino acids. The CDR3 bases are TGTGCCAGCAGCTTAGCCGCAGGGGGGTCCTACGAGCAGTACTTC. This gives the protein CASSLAAGGSYEQYF.

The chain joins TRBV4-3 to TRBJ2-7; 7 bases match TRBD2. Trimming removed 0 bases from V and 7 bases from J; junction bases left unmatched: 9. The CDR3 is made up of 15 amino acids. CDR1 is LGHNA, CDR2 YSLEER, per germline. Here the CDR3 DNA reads TGCGCCAGCAGCCAAGACCAGCGGGAAACTAGGGAGCAGTACTTC. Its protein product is CASSQDQRETREQYF.